This T cell receptor (beta chain) is from a study of blood T cells in healthy people across ages. Study results and caveats: With age, beta diversity per million T cells declined roughly linearly, significantly by 40.

Note on this clonotype: Its antigen is not known. Mismatch with germline at one junction end may stem from a read error.

The second PCR ran about 7 to 12 cycles with a sample-barcoded 5' primer and J-beta primers. TCRdb redid the calling of the 5' RACE reads with MiXCR, one entry per CDR3 protein. This repertoire shows around 1,800,000 distinct CDR3 sequences, about two fifths found once; its top ten account for about 21%. Germline V gene lookup returns CDR1 SGHRS and CDR2 YFSETQ. This CDR3 has 15 residues. This rearrangement joins TRBV5-1 to TRBJ2-7, with 9 bases aligning to TRBD1. This TCR derives from a human donor in good health. The sample consisted of blood. The CDR3 nucleotides read TGCGCCGGCAGCGCAACAGGGGGCGCATCCTACGAGCAGTACTTC. Encoded protein: CAGSATGGASYEQYF.